The 27 T cell receptor beta chains in this list originate from one sample, sequenced in a study of T cells after yellow fever vaccination. From the 5' RACE reads, TCRdb called clonotypes with MiXCR, one entry per CDR3 protein. The sample has 96,000 or so distinct CDR3 sequences, about 8.8% seen once; the top ten hold 16%. Sequencing was performed on CD8+ T cells not binding an NS4B(214-222) dextramer, sorted from PBMCs, taken roughly 14 days after the first yellow fever vaccination. The receptors originated from a man younger than 35 who received the YFV17D yellow fever vaccine.

At least ten counts were recorded for this clonotype. V usage is TRBV4-2 and J usage is TRBJ1-1; D is possibly TRBD1 (5 bases). The CDR3 sequence is 15 residues long. The V end lost 4 bases, the J end lost 11 bases, and 23 bases lay between the germline ends. Germline CDR1 reads LGHNA; CDR2 reads YNFKEQ. CDR3 protein: CASSLLDGTPVEAFF. CDR3 nucleotide sequence: TGTGCCAGCAGCCTACTCGACGGGACCCCCGTCGAGGCTTTCTTT.

The V and J genes are TRBV5-1 and TRBJ2-1; D is possibly TRBD1 or TRBD2 (6 bases each). Germline V gene lookup returns CDR1 SGHRS and CDR2 YFSETQ. There are 13 residues in the CDR3. Trimming pared 4 bases from V and 12 bases from J, leaving 17 bases between. CDR3 nucleotide sequence: TGCGCCAGCAGCGCGACGGGGGCCTGGTTGCAGTTCTTC. Protein sequence: CASSATGAWLQFF.

The V call is TRBV18, the J call TRBJ2-5; D is possibly TRBD2 (6 bases). The CDR3 loop spans 15 amino acids. Germline V gene data show CDR1 as KGHSH and CDR2 as LQKENI. V was shortened by 0 bases and J by 1 base, with 9 bases between the two germline ends. The CDR3 nucleotides read TGTGCCAGCTCACCACCTGCTAGCGTCCAAGAGACCCAGTACTTC. Translated: CASSPPASVQETQYF.

The V and J genes are TRBV5-6 and TRBJ2-7; tentatively, D is TRBD1 (6 bases). V lost 2 bases, J lost 1 base, and 10 bases lay in between. The CDR3 length is 14 residues. The germline V gene encodes CDR1 SGHDT and CDR2 YYEEEE. CDR3 nucleotides: TGTGCCAGCAGCTTCGGGACACCGTCCTACGAGCAGTACGTC. Translation: CASSFGTPSYEQYV.

The chain is built from TRBV4-1 and TRBJ2-1; weak D call: TRBD2 (6 bases). Germline CDR1 is MGHRA and CDR2 is YSYEKL. The CDR3 has 15 amino acids. The ends were cut back, 1 base at V and 7 bases at J, with 14 bases in the middle. The CDR3: CASSQGSRGNNEQFF. The CDR3, as DNA: TGCGCCAGCAGCCAAGGGTCGCGGGGTAATAATGAGCAGTTCTTC.

CDR3: CASGHDSYEQYF. The CDR3 DNA reads as TGTGCCAGCGGCCACGACAGTTACGAGCAGTACTTC. The chain is built from TRBV12-3 or TRBV12-4 and TRBJ2-7; D possibly corresponds to TRBD1 (5 bases). The CDR3 is 12 residues long. V lost 8 bases, J lost 4 bases, and 12 bases lay in between.

This clonotype was seen at least ten times. The J gene is TRBJ1-1, the V gene TRBV29-1; no clear D gene. The germline gives CDR1 SQVTM, CDR2 ANQGSEA. This CDR3 comprises 10 residues. V lost 4 bases, J lost 8 bases, and 8 bases lay in between. CDR3 amino acids: CSVGQGEAFF. In nucleotides, the CDR3 is TGCAGCGTTGGTCAAGGAGAAGCTTTCTTT.

The table lists this clonotype with a few counts. The chain uses TRBV7-9 and TRBJ2-1, with D tentatively TRBD2 (5 bases). This CDR3 is 14 amino acids long. Germline-derived CDR1 and CDR2 are SEHNR and FQNEAQ (reference sequence). The V gene lost 5 bases and the J gene lost 7 bases, with 15 bases spanning the gap. CDR3 in amino acids: CASSPTAGANEQFF. In DNA form, the CDR3 reads TGTGCCAGCAGCCCGACTGCGGGTGCTAATGAGCAGTTCTTC.

The V and J genes are TRBV5-4 and TRBJ2-5; possible D gene TRBD2, 6 bases. There are 19 residues in the CDR3. The germline V gene has CDR1 SGHNT and CDR2 YYREEE (reference sequence). Deletions cut 6 bases from V and 3 bases from J, with 30 bases between. Here the CDR3 reads CASNFGPEDLRGTEETQYF. The CDR3 region has the DNA TGTGCCAGCAACTTTGGCCCAGAAGACTTGCGGGGCACAGAAGAGACCCAGTACTTC.

This clonotype was observed many times. J is TRBJ2-3 and V is TRBV7-9; tentatively, D is TRBD2 (6 bases). The V gene's germline CDR1 is SEHNR and CDR2 FQNEAQ (reference sequence). V was clipped by 4 bases and J by 4 bases, with 21 bases between them. The CDR3 totals 17 residues. The CDR3 loop reads CASSSEGRGWGADTQYF. CDR3 in DNA: TGTGCCAGCAGCTCCGAGGGCCGGGGCTGGGGGGCAGATACGCAGTATTTT. The variable domain in full, completed from reference TRBV7-9 and TRBJ2-3, reads DTGVSQNPRHKITKRGQNVTFRCDPISEHNRLYWYRQTLGQGPEFLTYFQNEAQLEKSRLLSDRFSAERPKGSFSTLEIQRTEQGDSAMYLCASSSEGRGWGADTQYFGPGTRLTVL.

As concerns this clonotype: Germline and junction disagree at one end, which may indicate a read error. The chain has TRBV4-1 and TRBJ1-2, with D perhaps TRBD1 (5 bases). This CDR3 spans 15 amino acids. Germline values: CDR1 MGHRA, CDR2 YSYEKL. The CDR3 DNA reads TGCGCCAGCAGCCAGAGAGGGACCTCCAACTATGTCTACACCTTC. Protein product: CASSQRGTSNYVYTF.

This chain joins TRBV5-8 and TRBJ2-1; TRBD2 matches 10 bases. CDR3 length equals 17 residues. Germline V gene lookup returns CDR1 SGHTS and CDR2 YDEGEE. V shed 3 bases, J shed 6 bases, and the junction held 12 bases outside the gene matches. CDR3 amino acids: CASSYTPISGGANEQFF. CDR3 nucleotides: TGTGCCAGCAGCTACACTCCAATAAGCGGGGGGGCCAATGAGCAGTTCTTC.

This clonotype was detected only a few times. This chain links TRBV5-1 with TRBJ1-5, with D possibly being TRBD1 (6 bases). Germline CDR1 and CDR2: SGHRS and YFSETQ. V dropped 2 bases and J dropped 7 bases, with 13 bases sitting between them. This CDR3 spans 14 amino acids. This CDR3 is CASSFLGGGQPQHF. The CDR3 region has the DNA TGCGCCAGCAGCTTTCTAGGAGGGGGGCAGCCCCAGCATTTT.

This clonotype was found a few times. This chain joins TRBV4-2 and TRBJ1-2; 12 nucleotides align to TRBD1. The CDR3 has 17 amino acids. V dropped 2 bases and J dropped 4; count of bases not matched to a gene: 8. Germline CDR1 LGHNA, CDR2 YNFKEQ. CDR3 DNA: TGTGCCAGCAGCCAATGGGGACAGGGGGCTGGTGGCTATGGCTACACCTTC. It encodes CASSQWGQGAGGYGYTF.

Of note for this clonotype: Possible read error: a much larger clone is one base away. V usage is TRBV15 and J usage is TRBJ1-2; tentatively, D is TRBD1 (6 bases). This CDR3 comprises 15 residues. From germline, CDR1 is LNHNV and CDR2 YYDKDF (reference sequence). V was clipped by 3 bases and J by 2 bases, with 13 bases between them. CDR3 nucleotides: TGTGCCACCAGCAGGGTCAGGGGATCGAACTATGGCTACACCTTC. Translation: CATSRVRGSNYGYTF.

This chain links TRBV20-1 with TRBJ2-3, with TRBD2 matching over 9 bases. There are 16 residues in the CDR3. In germline, CDR1 is DFQATT, CDR2 SNEGSKA (reference sequence). Trimming removed 3 bases from V and 3 bases from J; junction bases left unmatched: 10. The CDR3: CSARDPSGGTTDTQYF. Here the CDR3 DNA reads TGCAGTGCTAGGGACCCCAGCGGGGGGACTACAGATACGCAGTATTTT.

This sequence joins TRBV12-3 or TRBV12-4 and TRBJ1-6; no reliable D call. This CDR3 spans 15 amino acids. The ends were cut back, 1 base at V and 7 bases at J, with 11 bases in the middle. The DNA of the CDR3 is TGTGCCAGCAGTTTAGAGGTTCCGGGGAATTCACCCCTCCACTTT. Translating gives CASSLEVPGNSPLHF.

The chain links TRBV6-5 to TRBJ2-1, with a weak D call TRBD1 (5 bases). V was clipped by 0 bases and J by 2 bases, with 14 bases between them. This CDR3 comprises 17 residues. Germline-derived CDR1 and CDR2 are MNHEY and SVGAGI. The CDR3 DNA sequence: TGTGCCAGCAGTTACTCCGCTACAAGGGGCGCCTACAATGAGCAGTTCTTC. Amino acid sequence: CASSYSATRGAYNEQFF.

This clonotype was counted many times. The rearrangement links TRBV4-1 to TRBJ1-1; D call uncertain. The CDR3 extends over 13 amino acids. CDR1 is MGHRA, CDR2 YSYEKL, per germline. The V end was cut by 4 bases, the J end by 4 bases, with 10 bases between. Here the CDR3 DNA reads TGCGCCAGCAGCCCCCGGGAGGTCACTGAAGCTTTCTTT. Translating gives CASSPREVTEAFF.

V and J are TRBV7-9 and TRBJ1-4; 8 bases fit TRBD1. Looked up from germline, CDR1 is SEHNR and CDR2 is FQNEAQ (reference sequence). This CDR3 comprises 16 residues. The ends lost 1 base at V and 3 bases at J; junction bases unmatched: 4. The CDR3 sequence: CASSLVLTGANEKLFF. For the CDR3, the DNA is TGTGCCAGCAGCTTAGTGCTGACAGGGGCTAATGAAAAACTGTTTTTT.

The chain has TRBV19 and TRBJ1-2, with TRBD1 identical over 9 bases. Trimming at V came to 5 bases and at J to 6 bases, leaving 13 bases not matched to a gene. Germline CDR1 LNHDA, CDR2 SQIVND (reference sequence). The CDR3 loop spans 16 amino acids. The CDR3: CASSSRDRALTDGYTF. CDR3 nucleotide sequence: TGTGCCAGTAGTTCGAGGGACAGGGCTTTAACGGATGGCTACACCTTC. Combining the CDR3 with reference TRBV19 and TRBJ1-2 gives the whole variable domain DGGITQSPKYLFRKEGQNVTLSCEQNLNHDAMYWYRQDPGQGLRLIYYSQIVNDFQKGDIAEGYSVSREKKESFPLTVTSAQKNPTAFYLCASSSRDRALTDGYTFGSGTRLTVV.

This clonotype was counted many times. The genes are TRBV4-3 and TRBJ1-5; 10 positions match TRBD1. Losses at the gene ends were 0 bases for V and 7 bases for J; bases not matched to a gene: 3. Germline V gene lookup returns CDR1 LGHNA and CDR2 YSLEER. This CDR3 has 15 amino acids. The CDR3 bases are TGCGCCAGCAGCCAAGACTGGACAGGGGGGCAGCCCCAGCATTTT. This sequence encodes CASSQDWTGGQPQHF.

This clonotype was counted between two and nine times. This sequence joins TRBV5-4 and TRBJ2-6; tentatively, D is TRBD1 or TRBD2 (6 bases each). The germline V and J ends were trimmed by 1 base and 4 bases, with 9 bases remaining between them. The germline CDR1 and CDR2 sequences are SGHNT and YYREEE (reference sequence). The CDR3 totals 15 residues. CDR3 nucleotides: TGTGCCAGCAGCTTGTCCGGGGGCGGGGCCAACGTCCTGACTTTC. Protein sequence: CASSLSGGGANVLTF.

This clonotype was found a few times. The gene calls are TRBV29-1 and TRBJ2-7, with D possibly being TRBD1 or TRBD2 (6 bases each). The CDR3 is 15 residues long. CDR1 is SQVTM and CDR2 is ANQGSEA in the germline V gene. Deletions cut 0 bases from V and 5 bases from J, with 17 bases between. This CDR3 is CSVEDGRGARHEQYF. The CDR3 DNA reads TGCAGCGTTGAAGATGGTAGGGGGGCGCGCCACGAGCAGTACTTC.

V gene TRBV6-5 combines with J gene TRBJ2-7; D is ambiguous. V lost 7 bases and J lost 4, with 17 bases in between. The CDR3 covers 14 residues. Germline CDR1 MNHEY, CDR2 SVGAGI. The CDR3: CASTSGQFEYEQYF. The CDR3 DNA reads TGTGCCAGCACTTCCGGGCAGTTTGAGTACGAGCAGTACTTC.

This chain connects TRBV4-2 to TRBJ2-7; weak D call: TRBD1 (6 bases). Per germline, CDR1 LGHNA and CDR2 YNFKEQ. The CDR3 runs to 15 residues. V was pared by 0 bases and J by 4 bases, with 13 bases between. The CDR3 coding sequence is TGTGCCAGCAGCCAAGAACCACAGGGCGGGTACGAGCAGTACTTC. This gives the protein CASSQEPQGGYEQYF.

The V and J genes are TRBV4-3 and TRBJ2-3; D call uncertain. This CDR3 is 16 amino acids long. The ends were cut back, 0 bases at V and 3 bases at J, with 13 bases in the middle. From germline, CDR1 is LGHNA and CDR2 YSLEER. CDR3 protein: CASSQDKGLGTDTQYF. The CDR3 nucleotides are TGCGCCAGCAGCCAAGATAAGGGTCTTGGGACAGATACGCAGTATTTT.